This T cell receptor (beta chain) was retrieved from a study of vaccination and CD4 T cells after COVID-19. The Oncomine TCR Beta short-read assay generated sequence data from the DNA of cultured CD4+ T cells. In TCRdb, the PCR reads were re-called with MiXCR into one record per CDR3 protein. The table shows approximately 13,000 distinct CDR3 sequences, with about 51% occurring only once. Trimming cost V 5 bases and J 4 bases, with 20 bases left between them. This CDR3 has 15 amino acids. Germline V gene lookup returns CDR1 DFQATT and CDR2 SNEGSKA (reference sequence). As for this clonotype: No antigen is known for it.

Treatment indicated: roughly 11-day PBMC culture with coronavirus spike peptide pools or control peptides (ViraFEST assay). Expanded clonotypes were found by TCR sequencing after peptide-pool stimulation (ViraFEST). Roughly 2 million PBMCs were grown per well alongside 9 to 10 IU/ml IL-2 and roughly 9.4 ug/ml peptide pools. Whole-study findings and limits: In convalescent patients, a median 86.3% of post-vaccine SARS-CoV-2-reactive clones appeared only after vaccination.

The chain uses TRBV20-1 and TRBJ1-1; the D gene is possibly TRBD1 (5 bases). The sequence derives from a human donor who had recovered from COVID-19. Sequenced input: CD4+ T cells from blood, cultured in vitro. The CDR3 DNA is TGCAGTGCTGGAGCGGCGGGGGTCGGGCGCACTGAAGCTTTCTTT. Amino acid sequence: CSAGAAGVGRTEAFF.